Listed below are T cell receptor beta chains from one sample, sequenced in a study of T cell responses to AZD1222 COVID-19 vaccine. Clones were sequenced by immunoSEQ multiplex PCR, and TCRdb holds only the in-frame ones, with some missing. The sample gives over 140,000 clones, 80% to 95% of which show up once; around 3.5% is in the top ten. The specimen comprised peripheral blood, sampled 28 days after the second AZD1222 dose. These receptors originate from an adult who received the AZD1222 COVID-19 vaccine. Both conserved end residues are part of each CDR3. A D gene is named only where the DNA matches it firmly. Not all rows give a size; the values are once, few, many and, for expanded clones, a class.

>TRBV6-4|-|-|TRBJ2-4
CASSGHRSLAKNIQYF
TGTGCCAGCAGTGGTCACAGGAGTCTAGCCAAAAACATTCAGTACTTC
>TRBV11-2|TRBD2|-|TRBJ2-2
CASRVEPGLATIGELFF
TGTGCCAGCAGAGTAGAACCGGGACTAGCTACAATCGGGGAGCTGTTTTTT
>TRBV6-5|TRBD2|-|TRBJ2-5
CASSKNRLAGETQYF
TGTGCCAGCAGTAAAAATCGACTAGCGGGTGAGACCCAGTACTTC
>TRBV9|-|-|TRBJ1-2
CASSHLGYGYTF
TGTGCCAGCAGCCATTTGGGGTATGGCTACACCTTC
>TRBV6-5|-|-|TRBJ1-5
CASLEYNQPQHF
TGTGCCAGCCTCGAGTACAATCAGCCCCAGCATTTT
>TRBV7-8|-|once|TRBJ2-1
CASSPRILANDYNEQFF
TGTGCCAGCAGCCCCCGGATCCTAGCTAATGATTACAATGAGCAGTTCTTC
>TRBV28|TRBD2|-|TRBJ2-7
CASSGASGSYEQYF
TGTGCCAGCAGTGGCGCTAGCGGGAGTTACGAGCAGTACTTC
>TRBV2|-|-|TRBJ2-1
CARSAGTPYNEQFF
TGTGCCAGATCAGCCGGGACACCATACAATGAGCAGTTCTTC
>TRBV10-3|-|once|TRBJ2-6
CAISATSSGANVLTF
TGTGCCATCAGCGCAACTAGCTCTGGGGCCAACGTCCTGACTTTC
>TRBV29-1|-|-|TRBJ1-3
CSVELTGPGNTIYF
TGCAGCGTGGAACTTACAGGGCCAGGAAACACCATATATTTT
>TRBV9|-|-|TRBJ2-1
CASSVTSLSSYNEQFF
TGTGCCAGCAGCGTAACTAGCCTCAGCTCCTACAATGAGCAGTTCTTC
>TRBV7-9|-|-|TRBJ1-2
CASSLGGNYGYTF
TGTGCCAGCAGCTTAGGCGGGAACTATGGCTACACCTTC
>TRBV5-1|-|-|TRBJ1-4
CASSSNYRANEKLFF
TGCGCCAGCAGCTCGAACTACCGGGCTAATGAAAAACTGTTTTTT
>TRBV2|-|-|TRBJ1-2
CASIPGREFYGYTF
TGTGCCAGCATCCCGGGACGGGAGTTCTATGGCTACACCTTC
>TRBV20-1|TRBD1|once|TRBJ1-6
CSASEGQFYNSPLHF
TGCAGTGCTAGTGAGGGACAGTTCTATAATTCACCCCTCCACTTT
>TRBV3-1/TRBV3-2|TRBD2|-|TRBJ2-5
CASSQGTSGSYQETQYF
TGTGCCAGCAGCCAAGGGACTAGCGGGAGCTACCAAGAGACCCAGTACTTC
>TRBV19|-|-|TRBJ1-1
CASRSGPGFTEAFF
TGTGCCAGTAGGTCAGGGCCCGGATTTACTGAAGCTTTCTTT
>TRBV24-1|-|-|TRBJ2-1
CATRNSGSLSVGEQFF
TGTGCCACCAGGAACTCCGGGAGCCTTTCCGTTGGTGAGCAGTTCTTC
>TRBV4-3|TRBD2|few|TRBJ2-6
CASSQGTSSSGANVLTF
TGCGCCAGCAGCCAAGGGACTAGCAGCTCTGGGGCCAACGTCCTGACTTTC
>TRBV5-1|-|-|TRBJ1-1
CAWRGESNTEAFF
TGCGCCTGGAGGGGGGAGTCGAACACTGAAGCTTTCTTT
>TRBV7-2|-|-|TRBJ2-3
CASGLGPSDTQYF
TGTGCCAGCGGGCTAGGACCTTCAGATACGCAGTATTTT
>TRBV5-5|-|-|TRBJ2-6
CASSSAPTARSGANVLTF
TGTGCCAGCAGCTCGGCCCCGACAGCCCGCTCTGGGGCCAACGTCCTGACTTTC
>TRBV7-2|TRBD2|-|TRBJ2-1
CASSLDRASGSNEQFF
TGTGCCAGCAGCTTAGATCGGGCTAGCGGGAGCAATGAGCAGTTCTTC
>TRBV6-5|TRBD1|-|TRBJ1-2
CASSSGTAIFYGYTF
TGTGCCAGCAGTTCCGGGACAGCCATCTTCTATGGCTACACCTTC
>TRBV25-1|TRBD1|-|TRBJ2-5
CASSEGTGAQETQYF
TGTGCCAGCAGTGAAGGGACAGGGGCCCAAGAGACCCAGTACTTC
>TRBV29-1|-|-|TRBJ1-5
CSVGGTSNQPQHF
TGCAGCGTTGGGGGTACTAGCAATCAGCCCCAGCATTTT
>TRBV3-1/TRBV3-2|-|-|TRBJ1-2
CASSQGRSGYTF
TGTGCCAGCAGCCAAGGAAGGTCGGGCTACACCTTC
>TRBV5-6|TRBD1|-|TRBJ2-5
CASSNTGGETQYF
TGTGCCAGCAGCAATACAGGGGGAGAGACCCAGTACTTC
>TRBV27|-|-|TRBJ2-1
CASSPGRHEQFF
TGTGCCAGCAGCCCCGGTCGCCATGAGCAGTTCTTC
>TRBV5-1|-|few|TRBJ1-3
CASSLGRGGNTIYF
TGCGCCAGCAGCTTGGGTAGGGGCGGTAACACCATATATTTT
>TRBV6-2/TRBV6-3|-|-|TRBJ2-1
CASSYSPAQGPISRFF
TGTGCCAGCAGTTACTCCCCAGCCCAAGGACCCATCTCTCGGTTCTTC
>TRBV7-2|-|-|TRBJ1-2
CASSLVAPGLGPGYTF
TGTGCCAGCAGCTTAGTGGCTCCGGGACTGGGGCCGGGCTACACCTTC
>TRBV15|-|-|TRBJ1-2
CATSRDHSANYGYTF
TGTGCCACCAGCAGAGATCATTCGGCTAACTATGGCTACACCTTC
>TRBV11-2|-|-|TRBJ2-1
CASSLGGGLNEQFF
TGTGCCAGCAGCTTAGGCGGCGGATTAAATGAGCAGTTCTTC
>TRBV2|TRBD2|-|TRBJ2-1
CASSEDLAAYNNEQFF
TGTGCCAGCAGTGAGGACCTAGCGGCTTACAACAATGAGCAGTTCTTC
>TRBV5-1|-|-|TRBJ1-1
CASSWGDGSTEAFF
TGCGCCAGCAGCTGGGGGGACGGCAGCACTGAAGCTTTCTTT
>TRBV11-2|-|-|TRBJ1-3
CASSLRGNTIYF
TGTGCCAGCAGCCTAAGGGGAAACACCATATATTTT
>TRBV28|-|-|TRBJ1-2
CASSLSGIGYTF
TGTGCCAGCAGTTTATCCGGGATCGGCTACACCTTC
>TRBV7-9|TRBD2|-|TRBJ2-1
CASSVRGDYNEQFF
TGTGCCAGCAGCGTACGGGGGGATTACAATGAGCAGTTCTTC
>TRBV28|-|-|TRBJ1-2
CASTQITGYGYTF
TGTGCCAGCACCCAAATTACGGGCTATGGCTACACCTTC
>TRBV6-1|TRBD2|-|TRBJ2-3
CASSDLSSGTDTQYF
TGTGCCAGCAGTGATCTGTCTAGCGGGACAGATACGCAGTATTTT
>TRBV2|TRBD2|-|TRBJ2-2
CASRLADNTGELFF
TGTGCCAGTCGACTAGCGGATAACACCGGGGAGCTGTTTTTT
>TRBV9|-|-|TRBJ2-5
CASSPQGWETQYF
TGTGCCAGCAGCCCACAGGGATGGGAGACCCAGTACTTC
>TRBV3-1/TRBV3-2|TRBD2|-|TRBJ2-7
CASSQLPGGSEQYF
TGTGCCAGCAGCCAATTGCCGGGAGGTAGCGAGCAGTACTTC
>TRBV7-3|TRBD2|-|TRBJ2-7
CASSYRAGGSHEQYF
TGTGCCAGCAGCTATCGGGCGGGAGGGTCCCACGAGCAGTACTTC
>TRBV2|-|-|TRBJ1-1
CASSELGGSTEAFF
TGTGCCAGCAGTGAATTGGGGGGCAGTACTGAAGCTTTCTTT
>TRBV6-5|-|-|TRBJ2-7
CASSYEVGNYEQYF
TGTGCCAGCAGTTACGAGGTCGGAAACTACGAGCAGTACTTC
>TRBV19|TRBD2|-|TRBJ2-1
CASSPGTSGILGEQFF
TGTGCCAGTAGTCCAGGGACTAGCGGGATATTAGGTGAGCAGTTCTTC
>TRBV3-1/TRBV3-2|-|-|TRBJ1-3
CASSPMYATGNTIYF
TGTGCCAGCAGCCCAATGTACGCCACTGGAAACACCATATATTTT
>TRBV5-1|-|-|TRBJ2-4
CASSVEGVGNIQYF
TGCGCCAGCAGTGTCGAAGGAGTAGGGAACATTCAGTACTTC
>TRBV7-9|-|-|TRBJ1-1
CASARKERGAFF
TGTGCCAGCGCCCGGAAGGAGAGGGGAGCTTTCTTT